This entry lists 23 T cell receptor beta chains sequenced from one sample in a study of blood T cell repertoires in COVID-19. Sequenced by immunoSEQ multiplex PCR; TCRdb stores in-frame clones only, minus some. The table has about 100,000 clones, around 87% seen once. Sequencing input: peripheral blood. Receptor source: a woman aged 80 or over with acute or convalescent COVID-19.

This chain links TRBV2 with TRBJ2-5, with 9 bases aligning to TRBD1. Germline V gene data show CDR1 as SNHLY and CDR2 as FYNNEI. This CDR3 spans 16 amino acids. V was pared by 7 bases and J by 3 bases, with 12 bases of the junction left unmatched. The CDR3 loop reads CASNWFRGQGEETQYF. CDR3 DNA: TGTGCCAGCAACTGGTTTCGGGGACAGGGTGAAGAGACCCAGTACTTC.

This chain connects TRBV7-6 to TRBJ1-4, with 8 bases matching TRBD1. The length of the CDR3 is 15 residues. CDR1 SGHVS and CDR2 FNYEAQ come from the germline V gene. V was clipped by 5 bases and J by 2 bases; unmatched bases: 4. CDR3 residues: CASSPRQGTNEKLFF. CDR3 DNA: TGTGCCAGCAGCCCCCGACAGGGGACTAATGAAAAACTGTTTTTT.

The chain uses TRBV2 and TRBJ1-1; D gene ambiguous. Germline CDR1 SNHLY, CDR2 FYNNEI. Trimming removed 4 bases from V and 2 bases from J, with 11 bases in between. CDR3 length: 14 amino acids. As DNA, the CDR3 is TGTGCCAGCAGTGTGGAGGGCTCTAACACTGAAGCTTTCTTT. It specifies CASSVEGSNTEAFF.

The rearrangement uses TRBV5-1 and TRBJ2-5; 13 bases line up with TRBD2. V was clipped by 2 bases and J by 5 bases; unmatched bases: 3. CDR3 length: 15 amino acids. CDR1 SGHRS and CDR2 YFSETQ come from the germline V gene. The CDR3 sequence: CASSFPGLAGETQYF. Written as DNA, the CDR3 is TGCGCCAGCAGCTTTCCGGGACTAGCGGGGGAGACCCAGTACTTC.

J is TRBJ2-7 and V is TRBV15; 7 positions match TRBD2. This CDR3 contains 14 residues. Germline V lookup: CDR1 LNHNV, CDR2 YYDKDF (reference sequence). After removal of 5 bases from V and 2 bases from J, the junction contained 6 bases not matched to a gene. CDR3: CATSGALAPYEQYF. The CDR3 nucleotides read TGTGCCACCAGCGGAGCACTAGCGCCCTACGAGCAGTACTTC.

The J gene is TRBJ2-7, the V gene TRBV29-1; 11 positions match TRBD2. This CDR3 has 14 residues. The germline V gene encodes CDR1 SQVTM and CDR2 ANQGSEA. The ends lost 5 bases at V and 3 bases at J; junction bases unmatched: 6. DNA for the CDR3: TGCAGCGTTACGACTAGCGGGGTGCTCTACGAGCAGTACTTC. Residues: CSVTTSGVLYEQYF.

The chain combines TRBV6-7 with TRBJ2-7; D is undetermined. TRBV6-7 is reported as an ORF; its role is uncertain. This CDR3 is built from 16 residues. Trimming left V 4 bases short and J 6 bases short, with 22 bases between. Here the CDR3 reads CASSSNAPGIASEQYF. Here the CDR3 DNA reads TGTGCCAGCAGTTCCAATGCCCCGGGTATTGCCTCCGAGCAGTACTTC.

The chain uses TRBV5-1 and TRBJ2-3; TRBD1 matches at 10 bases. The trim removed 4 bases at V and 4 bases at J, leaving 6 bases unmatched. CDR3 length equals 15 residues. CDR1 is SGHRS and CDR2 is YFSETQ in the germline V gene. The CDR3 sequence is CASSPRDRGADTQYF. In DNA form, the CDR3 reads TGCGCCAGCAGCCCCCGGGACAGGGGTGCAGATACGCAGTATTTT. The full variable domain, rest sourced from reference TRBV5-1 and TRBJ2-3, is KAGVTQTPRYLIKTRGQQVTLSCSPISGHRSVSWYQQTPGQGLQFLFEYFSETQRNKGNFPGRFSGRQFSNSRSEMNVSTLELGDSALYLCASSPRDRGADTQYFGPGTRLTVL.

This clone was seen just once. This sequence joins TRBV3-1 (or the pseudogene TRBV3-2) and TRBJ2-3; the D gene is possibly TRBD1 (5 bases). Trimming shortened V by 0 bases and J by 0 bases, and 13 bases separated the two germline ends. The CDR3 has 17 residues. Germline V gene lookup returns CDR1 LGHDT and CDR2 YNNKEL (reference sequence). Here the CDR3 DNA reads TGTGCCAGCAGCCAAGATTTACAGGTCCATAGCACAGATACGCAGTATTTT. It translates to CASSQDLQVHSTDTQYF.

The chain joins TRBV30 to TRBJ2-5; 8 bases map to TRBD2. CDR1 and CDR2 (germline): GTSNPN, SVGIG (reference sequence). This CDR3 region has 15 residues. V was clipped by 2 bases and J by 3 bases; unmatched bases: 8. The CDR3 sequence: CAWSIPGGGKETQYF. The CDR3 DNA sequence: TGTGCCTGGAGTATCCCGGGCGGGGGGAAAGAGACCCAGTACTTC.

V is TRBV9 and J is TRBJ1-3; no clear D. The germline V gene has CDR1 SGDLS and CDR2 YYNGEE. The V end lost 0 bases, the J end lost 4 bases, and 8 bases lay between the germline ends. This CDR3 contains 14 residues. In nucleotides, the CDR3 is TGTGCCAGCAGCGTAGTCGACACGGGAAACACCATATATTTT. Residues: CASSVVDTGNTIYF.

The chain couples TRBV18 to TRBJ1-6; no clear D. Trimming stripped 2 bases from V and 5 bases from J, with 13 bases between. Germline values: CDR1 KGHSH, CDR2 LQKENI. This CDR3 is 16 amino acids long. DNA of the CDR3: TGTGCCAGCTCACCATTGTCGGGGAAGGATAATTCACCCCTCCACTTT. Translated: CASSPLSGKDNSPLHF. Supplemented by reference TRBV18 and TRBJ1-6, the full variable domain reads NAGVMQNPRHLVRRRGQEARLRCSPMKGHSHVYWYRQLPEEGLKFMVYLQKENIIDESGMPKERFSAEFPKEGPSILRIQQVVRGDSAAYFCASSPLSGKDNSPLHFGNGTRLTVT.

The CDR3, as DNA: TGTGCCAGCTCACCCCTACAGGGGAACACTGAAGCTTTCTTT. Protein product: CASSPLQGNTEAFF. The V and J genes are TRBV18 and TRBJ1-1, with D maybe TRBD1 (6 bases). The CDR3 runs 14 residues. Germline V gene sequence: CDR1 KGHSH, CDR2 LQKENI. V dropped 3 bases and J dropped 1 base, with 9 bases sitting between them.

The V gene is TRBV6-5, the J gene TRBJ1-4; 7 bases map to TRBD1. In germline, CDR1 is MNHEY, CDR2 SVGAGI. J gave up 8 bases and V 5 bases, and 11 bases lay outside the gene matches. This CDR3 contains 15 residues. The CDR3 nucleotides read TGTGCCAGCAGTCAACATACAGGGGCGCGAGAAAAACTGTTTTTT. Encoded protein: CASSQHTGAREKLFF.

J is TRBJ2-7 and V is TRBV7-9; D is undetermined. The length of the CDR3 is 11 residues. Germline lookup yields CDR1 SEHNR and CDR2 FQNEAQ (reference sequence). The V end lost 1 base, the J end lost 7 bases, and 5 bases lay between the germline ends. DNA of the CDR3: TGTGCCAGCAGCTTAGGAGTAGAGCAGTACTTC. It encodes CASSLGVEQYF. The full variable domain, rest sourced from reference TRBV7-9 and TRBJ2-7, is DTGVSQNPRHKITKRGQNVTFRCDPISEHNRLYWYRQTLGQGPEFLTYFQNEAQLEKSRLLSDRFSAERPKGSFSTLEIQRTEQGDSAMYLCASSLGVEQYFGPGTRLTVT.

The genes are TRBV2 and TRBJ1-2; maybe TRBD1 (6 bases). Looked up from germline, CDR1 is SNHLY and CDR2 is FYNNEI. The CDR3 is 15 residues long. The V end lost 3 bases, the J end lost 3 bases, and 14 bases lay between the germline ends. CDR3 bases: TGTGCCAGCAGTGAGGCCGGGACAATTTACTATGGCTACACCTTC. Its translation: CASSEAGTIYYGYTF.

V and J are TRBV18 and TRBJ2-7, with 9 bases matching TRBD1. Trimming cost V 3 bases and J 5 bases; bases outside gene matches: 5. Germline CDR1 and CDR2: KGHSH and LQKENI. The CDR3 runs 14 residues. The CDR3 DNA sequence: TGTGCCAGCTCACCCGGGACAGGGAAGGACGAGCAGTACTTC. Protein product: CASSPGTGKDEQYF. The full variable domain, rest sourced from reference TRBV18 and TRBJ2-7, is NAGVMQNPRHLVRRRGQEARLRCSPMKGHSHVYWYRQLPEEGLKFMVYLQKENIIDESGMPKERFSAEFPKEGPSILRIQQVVRGDSAAYFCASSPGTGKDEQYFGPGTRLTVT.

The chain is built from TRBV6-5 and TRBJ2-3; 8 nucleotides match TRBD2. The V and J ends lost 6 bases and 6 bases, in that order; junction bases with no gene match: 8. Germline loops: CDR1 MNHEY, CDR2 SVGAGI. The CDR3 covers 14 residues. The CDR3 protein is CASSARGGRDTQYF. The CDR3 DNA is TGTGCCAGCAGCGCCCGGGGGGGCCGTGATACGCAGTATTTT.

The rearrangement joins TRBV27 to TRBJ2-3, with 13 bases matching TRBD2. Germline CDR1 reads MNHEY; CDR2 reads SMNVEV (reference sequence). CDR3 length: 15 amino acids. V shed 2 bases and J 7 bases; nucleotides not matched to a gene: 3. The CDR3 here is CASSLGLAGVNTQYF. In nucleotides, the CDR3 is TGTGCCAGCAGTTTAGGACTAGCGGGGGTTAATACGCAGTATTTT.

The CDR3 bases are TGTGCTAGTGGTTTGGACCACAGGGCTGGAAACACCATATATTTT. This gives the protein CASGLDHRAGNTIYF. The chain carries TRBV12-5 and TRBJ1-3, with D tentatively TRBD1 (6 bases). V was clipped by 1 base and J by 2 bases, with 9 bases between them. Germline CDR1 and CDR2: LGHNT and FRNRAP. The CDR3 spans 15 residues.

The J gene is TRBJ2-5, the V gene TRBV7-9, with a possible D match to TRBD1 (5 bases). Looked up from germline, CDR1 is SEHNR and CDR2 is FQNEAQ (reference sequence). CDR3 size: 13 residues. Trimming took 5 bases from V and 5 from J, leaving 12 bases between them. The CDR3, as DNA: TGTGCCAGCAGCCTAGGGGCAGTCGAGACCCAGTACTTC. Its protein is CASSLGAVETQYF.

J is TRBJ2-5 and V is TRBV21-1; TRBD2 is taken as the D call from the table, unchecked against the DNA. TRBV21-1 is a recognized pseudogene. CDR3 size: 15 residues. In DNA, the CDR3 is TGTGCCAGCAGCAAAGCGCGCGGGGCCCCTTGGACCCAGTACTTC. This sequence encodes CASSKARGAPWTQYF.

The J gene is TRBJ2-5, the V gene TRBV3-1 (or the pseudogene TRBV3-2); 7 bases map to TRBD1. CDR1 and CDR2 from the germline V gene are LGHDT and YNNKEL (reference sequence). The ends lost 3 bases at V and 5 bases at J; junction bases unmatched: 3. The CDR3 covers 13 residues. The CDR3 loop is CASSQTGWETQYF. CDR3 in DNA: TGTGCCAGCAGCCAGACAGGGTGGGAGACCCAGTACTTC.